These T cell receptor beta chains were read from a single sample in a study of OX40 agonist ivuxolimab in advanced cancers. The method was immunoSEQ multiplex PCR; TCRdb's version includes in-frame clones alone and lacks a portion of them. The profile shows tens of thousands of clones, about nine tenths of them singletons. The sample here was CD4+ or CD8+ T cells sorted from blood, taken in a trial of the OX40 agonist ivuxolimab. All receptors derive from an adult with an advanced solid tumor such as melanoma, head and neck, liver or kidney cancer. The CDR3 runs from the conserved cysteine through the conserved F or W. Fields, in order: CDR3 DNA, CDR3 protein, J gene, clone size, V gene, D gene. D genes are given only for firm matches. Not every row has a clone size; where given, it reads once, few, many or a size class.

TGTGCCAGCAGCGTTCACAGAGGACAACCAAGCTCCTACGAGCAGTACTTC CASSVHRGQPSSYEQYF TRBJ2-7 . TRBV16 .
TGTGCCAGCAGTTTGATGGCAGATTATGGCTACACCTTC CASSLMADYGYTF TRBJ1-2 . TRBV28 .
TGTGCCAGCAGTCCGGGGACGAAAAAGCAGTACTTC CASSPGTKKQYF TRBJ2-7 . TRBV2 .
TGTGCCAGTAGCCGGACAGGGCTGAGCACTGAAGCTTTCTTT CASSRTGLSTEAFF TRBJ1-1 . TRBV19 TRBD1
TGTGCCAGCAGCCCCCGGGACAGATTCTATGGCTACACCTTC CASSPRDRFYGYTF TRBJ1-2 . TRBV5-6 TRBD1
TGTGCCAGCAGCTTACTAGCGGGAGGTAATACGCAGTATTTT CASSLLAGGNTQYF TRBJ2-3 . TRBV5-6 TRBD2
TGTGCCAGCAGTGCGACGGATTTCAACACTGAAGCTTTCTTT CASSATDFNTEAFF TRBJ1-1 few TRBV6-1 .
TGTGCCAGTAGTACCACCGACAGGAGGAACACTGAAGCTTTCTTT CASSTTDRRNTEAFF TRBJ1-1 . TRBV19 .
TGCGCCAGCAGTGGGCGAGGGGGAAACACCGGGGAGCTGTTTTTT CASSGRGGNTGELFF TRBJ2-2 . TRBV5-1 .
TGTGCCAGCAGTCCGTGGGCTAGCGGATTCTACAATGAGCAGTTCTTC CASSPWASGFYNEQFF TRBJ2-1 . TRBV6-6 TRBD2
TGTGCCAGCAGCGTTTCGGGGGGGATGCGCACAGATACGCAGTATTTT CASSVSGGMRTDTQYF TRBJ2-3 . TRBV9 TRBD2
TGTGCCAGCAGCCGACAGGACACTGAAGCTTTCTTT CASSRQDTEAFF TRBJ1-1 . TRBV7-9 .
TGTGCCTGGAGTGGTAGCGGGAGCCCCTTATCCTACGAGCAGTACTTC CAWSGSGSPLSYEQYF TRBJ2-7 . TRBV30 TRBD2
TGTGCCAGCAGCTCTTCAGAGACCCAGTACTTC CASSSSETQYF TRBJ2-5 . TRBV11-3 .
TGTGCCAGCAGCCCCGGGACTAGCGGGAGCAAGCAAGATACGCAGTATTTT CASSPGTSGSKQDTQYF TRBJ2-3 . TRBV11-2 TRBD2
TGTGCCAGCAGCCCAATAAGGCGGCGTGGCACCGGGGAGCTGTTTTTT CASSPIRRRGTGELFF TRBJ2-2 . TRBV7-9 .
TGTGCCAGCAGTTCGAGCGGGAGTACGGACGAGCAGTACTTC CASSSSGSTDEQYF TRBJ2-7 once TRBV6-5 TRBD2
TGCGCCAGCAGCCAAGATCTGACAGCCGCGAACTATGGCTACACCTTC CASSQDLTAANYGYTF TRBJ1-2 . TRBV4-1 .
TGCGCCAGCAGCTTGGTCCCAGGGTCCGAGACCCAGTACTTC CASSLVPGSETQYF TRBJ2-5 . TRBV5-1 .
TGTGCCAGCAGCTTGGTACAGGGGGCGAGTTACGAGCAGTACTTC CASSLVQGASYEQYF TRBJ2-7 once TRBV5-5 TRBD1
TGTGCCAGTAGTCACCGGACAGGCCACTACGAGCAGTACTTC CASSHRTGHYEQYF TRBJ2-7 . TRBV19 TRBD1
TGTGCCACCAGCAGAGTAAAGGGCTACGAGCAGTACTTC CATSRVKGYEQYF TRBJ2-7 . TRBV15 .
TGTGCCAGCAGCGTAGGCCGATTTAAGGGAGAGACCCAGTACTTC CASSVGRFKGETQYF TRBJ2-5 . TRBV9 .
TGCAGCGTTGACAGGGGGGTTGAGACCCAGTACTTC CSVDRGVETQYF TRBJ2-5 . TRBV29-1 .
TGTGCCAGCAGCTCCGGGCCAAATCAGCCCCAGCATTTT CASSSGPNQPQHF TRBJ1-5 . TRBV7-2 .
TGTGCCAGAAGCTTGAGACGACGAACCTACGAGCAGTACTTC CARSLRRRTYEQYF TRBJ2-7 . TRBV5-3 .
TGTGCCAGCAGCAGACCGGGGACTCAAGAGACCCAGTACTTC CASSRPGTQETQYF TRBJ2-5 . TRBV5-4 .
TGTGCCAGCAGCCAAGCAGGGGCCAACGTCCTGACTTTC CASSQAGANVLTF TRBJ2-6 . TRBV14 .
TGTGCCAGCAGTGAGCGGCAGGGCCAAGAGACCCAGTACTTC CASSERQGQETQYF TRBJ2-5 . TRBV2 .
TGCGCGCTTCATCACTGGGTTCGGGGAAACACCATATATTTT CALHHWVRGNTIYF TRBJ1-3 . TRBV4-1 .
TGCGCCAGCAGCTTGGACGGGCGAGCAGAGACCCAGTACTTC CASSLDGRAETQYF TRBJ2-5 . TRBV5-1 .
TGTGCCAGCAGCCGGACGCGTATTGGCTACACCTTC CASSRTRIGYTF TRBJ1-2 . TRBV6-5 .
TGTGCCAGCAGCTTAAGAAGGCGACTAGCGGGAGGGCGAAACAATGAGCAGTTCTTC CASSLRRRLAGGRNNEQFF TRBJ2-1 . TRBV7-9 TRBD2
TGTGCCAGCAGCCCCCGGGTGGGGGGAGGCAATGAGCAGTACTTC CASSPRVGGGNEQYF TRBJ2-7 . TRBV7-2 .
TGTGCCAGCAGCGCCTCTGGGAACACTGAAGCTTTCTTT CASSASGNTEAFF TRBJ1-1 . TRBV6-5 .
TGTGCCAGCAGGGCCCTAGGTACCCAGTACTTC CASRALGTQYF TRBJ2-5 . TRBV6-5 .
TGTGCCAGCAGCCCCGGACGGGTTAACTATGGCTACACCTTC CASSPGRVNYGYTF TRBJ1-2 . TRBV6-1 .
TGTGCCAGCAGCCCGGGACAGCCCACCTACGAGCAGTACTTC CASSPGQPTYEQYF TRBJ2-7 . TRBV5-4 TRBD1
TGTGCCAGTAGTATGAACAATGAGCAGTTCTTC CASSMNNEQFF TRBJ2-1 . TRBV19 .
TGTGCCAGCAGGGGAGGCTACGAGCAGTACTTC CASRGGYEQYF TRBJ2-7 . TRBV25-1 .
TGTGCCAGCAGAATGGGACAGGTGGACACTGAAGCTTTCTTT CASRMGQVDTEAFF TRBJ1-1 . TRBV27 TRBD1
TGTGCCAGCAGCGGCCCCCGGGAGACCCAGTACTTC CASSGPRETQYF TRBJ2-5 . TRBV9 .
TGTGCCTGGTACAGGGTTGGCTACACCTTC CAWYRVGYTF TRBJ1-2 . TRBV30 .
TGTGCCAGCTCACCCCCGACGCCCGCCCAGCATTTT CASSPPTPAQHF TRBJ1-5 . TRBV18 .